The TCR beta chain described here comes from a study of shared clonotypes between healthy human individuals. Study-level information: CD4 naive cells filled three plates per donor, CD4 memory three, CD8 naive two and CD8 memory one.

The CDR3 runs 14 residues. Germline assignment: CDR1 SGHRS and CDR2 YFSETQ. J lost 7 bases, V lost 1 base, and 5 bases had no gene match. Memory CD4+ cells were the fraction left after CD45RA+ naive selection. Clones were sequenced by immunoSEQ multiplex PCR, and TCRdb holds only the in-frame ones, with some missing. Altogether about a million clones are present, 75% being singletons, with the ten largest covering roughly 1.5%. The receptor was isolated from a man between 18 and 29 years old in good health. V usage is TRBV5-1 and J usage is TRBJ1-5; 7 bases are shared with TRBD1. Material for sequencing was memory CD4+ T cells sorted from blood. Subset given: CD45RA-negative fraction. CDR3 bases: TGCGCCAGCAGCTTGACAGGGGTCGAACAGCCCCAGCATTTT. It is translated as CASSLTGVEQPQHF.